What follows is one TCR beta chain and its context. What this receptor recognizes is not known. No much larger clone is present one base from it, and per-base qualities are unavailable. The protocol used for the library was the immunoSEQ multiplex PCR assay. The clones in this table, taken by TCRdb from immuneACCESS, are in-frame only. Not every clone is retained; where verified, under half of the shortfall comes from an unresolved V gene, and the cause of the rest is unknown. The sample profile shows about 52,000 clones; 96% of them were found once. The ten largest clones capture roughly 0.077% of the sample. In the germline V gene, CDR1 corresponds to MNHNS and CDR2 to SASEGT. The CDR3 sequence holds 15 residues, the cysteine and phenylalanine included. The DNA shown is the 45-base CDR3, in frame from base 1. At the junction V is shortened by 6 bases and J by 0 bases; bases outside the gene matches: 5.

The data derive from a study of T cells after somatic rescue of genetic block (TCRdb year 2020). Background on the whole study: What the study looked at was long-term robustness, specifically in a T-cell system that came about through somatic rescue of a genetic block in T-cell development.

The sequence came from a child younger than two. Recombination linked TRBV6-1 to TRBJ2-3, and 8 bases in between align with TRBD2. The sample comprised peripheral blood mononuclear cells (PBMCs). The CDR3 protein: CASRLAALSTDTQYF. The DNA is as follows: TGTGCCAGCAGACTAGCGGCCCTAAGCACAGATACGCAGTATTTT.